These 9 T cell receptor beta chains originate from one sample sequenced in a study of blood T cell repertoires in COVID-19. The method was immunoSEQ multiplex PCR; TCRdb's version includes in-frame clones alone and lacks a portion of them. Of over 90,000 clones listed, around four fifths were seen once; the top ten hold roughly a tenth. The sequenced sample was peripheral blood. These TCRs come from a man aged 60-69 years with active or convalescent COVID-19.

This chain joins TRBV19 and TRBJ1-1; D uncertain. Germline CDR1 and CDR2: LNHDA and SQIVND (reference sequence). V was trimmed by 5 bases and J by 4 bases, leaving 11 bases between them. CDR3 length: 13 amino acids. The CDR3 here is CASSPRAGTEAFF. DNA of the CDR3: TGTGCCAGTAGTCCCCGAGCGGGCACTGAAGCTTTCTTT.

The chain uses TRBV28 and TRBJ1-2, with 7 nucleotides matching TRBD1. Germline V gene data show CDR1 as MDHEN and CDR2 as SYDVKM. The CDR3 spans 16 residues. The V segment lost 7 bases and the J segment 5 bases; nucleotides outside the gene matches: 16. The CDR3 DNA reads TGTGCCAGCAACCCGGATGGCAGGGGGATTGGGTATGGCTACACCTTC. Amino acid sequence: CASNPDGRGIGYGYTF.

Concerning this clone: The same CDR3 is also encoded by other DNA sequences in this sample. The V and J genes are TRBV12-3 or TRBV12-4 and TRBJ1-2; no clear D. Trimming removed 1 base at V and 2 bases at J, with 5 bases between. The CDR3 runs 13 residues. The CDR3 here is CASSLGQNYGYTF. CDR3 DNA: TGTGCCAGCAGTTTAGGCCAGAACTATGGCTACACCTTC.

The chain recombines TRBV4-3 with TRBJ2-3; 8 bases fit TRBD2. V shed 0 bases and J 4 bases; nucleotides not matched to a gene: 6. The germline CDR1 and CDR2 sequences are LGHNA and YSLEER. The CDR3 runs 16 residues. The CDR3 region is CASSQDDGRGADTQYF. The CDR3 coding sequence is TGCGCCAGCAGCCAAGACGACGGGAGGGGGGCAGATACGCAGTATTTT.

With respect to this clone: Given a much more abundant clone one base away, this may be a read error. V gene TRBV2 combines with J gene TRBJ1-5; TRBD1 is a possible D gene (5 bases). V lost 6 bases and J lost 2, with 8 bases in between. The CDR3 consists of 13 residues. Germline lookup yields CDR1 SNHLY and CDR2 FYNNEI. The CDR3 DNA reads TGTGCCAGCAGCGGACACGGCAATCAGCCCCAGCATTTT. Its translation is CASSGHGNQPQHF.

This chain joins TRBV24-1 and TRBJ2-5, with 11 bases aligning to TRBD1. Trimming took 0 bases from V and 5 from J; bases not matched to a gene: 25. Germline-derived CDR1 and CDR2 are KGHDR and SFDVKD. The CDR3 covers 23 residues. The CDR3 DNA sequence: TGTGCCACCAGTGATTTGCAATGGGACAGGGGGGTAATTAGGCGGGAGCAGGGTGAGACCCAGTACTTC. Translating gives CATSDLQWDRGVIRREQGETQYF.

This chain links TRBV6-1 with TRBJ1-5; unclear D gene. Germline V CDR1 and CDR2: MNHNS, SASEGT. The CDR3 contains 13 residues. Trimming stripped 1 base from V and 7 bases from J, with 8 bases between. This CDR3 is CASSEGAVQPQHF. Written as DNA, the CDR3 is TGTGCCAGCAGTGAAGGGGCCGTACAGCCCCAGCATTTT.

This chain joins TRBV28 and TRBJ1-3; D is unresolved. From germline, CDR1 is MDHEN and CDR2 SYDVKM. With 5 bases removed from V and 0 bases from J, the gap between germline ends came to 11 bases. There are 15 residues in the CDR3. The CDR3: CASSPLPSSGNTIYF. Here the CDR3 DNA reads TGTGCCAGCAGTCCCCTCCCGAGCTCTGGAAACACCATATATTTT.

The chain carries TRBV3-1 (or the pseudogene TRBV3-2) and TRBJ2-1; 11 nucleotides agree with TRBD2. Germline V gene lookup returns CDR1 LGHDT and CDR2 YNNKEL (reference sequence). This CDR3 contains 15 residues. Trimming at V came to 4 bases and at J to 4 bases, leaving 3 bases not matched to a gene. This chain's CDR3 is CASSPTSGSYNEQFF. The DNA of the CDR3 is TGTGCCAGCAGCCCAACTAGCGGGAGTTACAATGAGCAGTTCTTC.